A single sample gave rise to the 32 T cell receptor beta chains below, sequenced in a study of T cells in Graves' hyperthyroidism and ophthalmopathy (dated by TCRdb to between 2018 and 2021). The library was produced with multiplex PCR. Reads for this sample came from an Illumina HiSeq 2000. The TCR beta CDR3 regions were amplified from the RNA transcripts. A first-round RT-PCR of the TCR CDR3 used the HTBI primer set with the Qiagen OneStep RT-PCR kit. TCRdb handled the public reads itself, with Q25 trimming in fastp and clone calling in MiXCR, and kept productive beta chains. CDR3 protein duplicates are merged, each entry listing the most common genes and DNA. This sample has around 340,000 distinct CDR3 sequences in its table, and roughly 18% of those were observed once. The top ten clonotypes cover approximately 49% of the sample. Input material: blood. The receptors derive from a woman aged 50 to 65 with Graves' hyperthyroidism.

V is TRBV2 and J is TRBJ1-2; 10 positions agree with TRBD1. Germline trimming cut 7 bases from V and 4 bases from J; bases unmatched to any gene: 6. In germline, CDR1 is SNHLY, CDR2 FYNNEI. This CDR3 contains 14 residues. CDR3: CASTWDRGFYGYTF. The CDR3 region has the DNA TGTGCCAGCACCTGGGACAGGGGATTCTATGGCTACACCTTC.

This clonotype was seen more than once but under ten times. This chain uses TRBV5-5 with TRBJ1-2, with D possibly TRBD1 on 6 matching bases. The length of the CDR3 is 15 residues. The germline gives CDR1 SGHKS, CDR2 YYEKEE (reference sequence). V shed 4 bases and J shed 3 bases, with 16 bases lying between them. CDR3 sequence reads: CASSQGAGGDYGYTF. DNA for the CDR3: TGTGCCAGCAGCCAAGGAGCCGGGGGCGACTATGGCTACACCTTC.

In its sample, this clonotype was seen a few times. The chain combines TRBV11-2 with TRBJ2-7; D remains ambiguous. This CDR3 is 13 amino acids long. Trimming removed 0 bases at V and 2 bases at J, with 5 bases between. The V gene's germline CDR1 is SGHAT and CDR2 FQNNGV. In DNA form, the CDR3 reads TGTGCCAGCAGCTTAGAGGGGACCTACGAGCAGTACGTC. Its translation is CASSLEGTYEQYV.

The chain links TRBV5-6 to TRBJ2-1; 12 positions agree with TRBD2. The CDR3 extends over 14 amino acids. Germline V CDR1 and CDR2: SGHDT, YYEEEE. J lost 13 bases, V lost 6 bases, and 11 bases had no gene match. The CDR3 region has the DNA TGTGCCAGCAACTCGGATCTAGCGGGGGGGCAACAGTTCTTC. Its protein is CASNSDLAGGQQFF.

This clonotype showed up many times. V gene TRBV5-1 combines with J gene TRBJ2-1; 7 nucleotides match TRBD1. CDR3 size: 17 residues. With V trimmed by 1 base and J by 1 base, 8 bases remained unmatched. The germline gives CDR1 SGHRS, CDR2 YFSETQ. This CDR3 is CASSLYPGQLSYNEQFF. For the CDR3, the DNA is TGCGCCAGCAGCTTGTATCCGGGACAGCTGTCCTACAATGAGCAGTTCTTC.

This rearrangement joins TRBV13 to TRBJ2-1; possibly TRBD1 or TRBD2 for D (6 bases each). This CDR3 is built from 16 residues. V was pared by 7 bases and J by 2 bases, with 18 bases between. Germline lookup yields CDR1 PRHDT and CDR2 FYEKMQ (reference sequence). CDR3 bases: TGTGCCAGCAACTGGATGGGGGGCATGGCCTACAATGAGCAGTTCTTC. Translation gives CASNWMGGMAYNEQFF.

This clonotype was detected a few times. The chain employs TRBV10-3 and TRBJ1-2; D is uncertain. The CDR3 spans 13 residues. Germline CDR1 and CDR2: ENHRY and SYGVKD. V was clipped by 5 bases and J by 2 bases, with 9 bases between them. This CDR3 is CAISSGPNYGYTF. CDR3 DNA sequence: TGTGCCATCAGTTCGGGCCCGAACTATGGCTACACCTTC.

The V gene is TRBV10-3, the J gene TRBJ2-5; D gene uncertain. Per germline, CDR1 ENHRY and CDR2 SYGVKD. This CDR3 has 14 residues. V was clipped by 0 bases and J by 2 bases, with 7 bases between them. CDR3 nucleotides: TGTGCCATCAGTGAGTCTGGACCTCAAGAGACCCAGTACTTC. This codes for CAISESGPQETQYF.

Regarding this clonotype: Possible read error: a much larger clone is one base away. The chain recombines TRBV3-1 with TRBJ1-1; D may be TRBD1 (5 bases). The CDR3 extends over 15 amino acids. The germline V gene has CDR1 LGHDT and CDR2 YNNKEL (reference sequence). V shed 1 base and J shed 3 bases, with 12 bases lying between them. As DNA, the CDR3 is TGTGCCAGCAGCCAAGCAATGAAAGGGGACACTGAAGCTTTCTTT. It specifies CASSQAMKGDTEAFF.

This clonotype was observed a few times. The chain carries TRBV6-1 and TRBJ1-3; TRBD1 matches at 7 bases. Per germline, CDR1 MNHNS and CDR2 SASEGT. The CDR3 has 18 amino acids. V lost 0 bases and J lost 0; bases outside the gene matches: 8. DNA of the CDR3: TGTGCCAGCAGTGAAGCGCTTCCGGGACAGCGCTCTGGAAACACCATATATTTT. Its translation is CASSEALPGQRSGNTIYF.

This clonotype appeared many times. The chain couples TRBV3-1 to TRBJ2-1, with 10 bases identical to TRBD2. Germline CDR1 reads LGHDT; CDR2 reads YNNKEL (reference sequence). V was pared by 0 bases and J by 4 bases, with 3 bases of the junction left unmatched. This CDR3 spans 16 amino acids. In DNA, the CDR3 is TGTGCCAGCAGCCAAGAACCAGCGGGAGGGTACAATGAGCAGTTCTTC. Translated, it gives CASSQEPAGGYNEQFF.

This clonotype was seen at least ten times. This chain joins TRBV11-3 and TRBJ2-3; D perhaps matches TRBD2 (6 bases). The CDR3 loop spans 13 amino acids. The V gene's germline CDR1 is SGHNT and CDR2 YENEEA. V was trimmed by 2 bases and J by 6 bases, leaving 9 bases between them. The CDR3 loop is CASSLSEGDTQYF. In DNA form, the CDR3 reads TGTGCCAGCAGCTTATCGGAGGGGGATACGCAGTATTTT.

This clonotype was counted ten times or more. The chain couples TRBV28 to TRBJ1-5; D might be TRBD1 (5 bases). V lost 4 bases and J lost 9, with 13 bases in between. Germline CDR1 MDHEN, CDR2 SYDVKM. The CDR3 contains 13 residues. The CDR3 nucleotides are TGTGCCAGCAGTTATGGGGGAGGTCGGCCCCAGCATTTT. The encoded protein is CASSYGGGRPQHF.

This clonotype was observed a handful of times. The V call is TRBV27, the J call TRBJ1-1; D is possibly TRBD1 (6 bases). V was pared by 8 bases and J by 8 bases, with 18 bases between. The CDR3 is 13 amino acids. The germline V gene has CDR1 MNHEY and CDR2 SMNVEV (reference sequence). The CDR3 sequence is CASWGGFNLEAFF. The DNA for the CDR3 is TGTGCCAGCTGGGGGGGCTTTAATTTAGAAGCTTTCTTT.

This clonotype was seen only a few times. The chain couples TRBV19 to TRBJ1-1, with D possibly matching TRBD1 (5 bases). This CDR3 has 14 amino acids. The ends were cut back, 3 bases at V and 1 base at J, with 9 bases in the middle. CDR1 and CDR2 from the germline V gene are LNHDA and SQIVND (reference sequence). In DNA form, the CDR3 reads TGTGCCAGTAGTATGTGGCAGGGGAACACTGAAGCTTTCTTT. This encodes CASSMWQGNTEAFF.

The chain carries TRBV24-1 and TRBJ2-3, with TRBD1 matching over 8 bases. The CDR3 spans 14 residues. Germline V CDR1 and CDR2: KGHDR, SFDVKD. After removal of 4 bases from V and 3 bases from J, the junction contained 2 bases not matched to a gene. The CDR3 here is CATSEWTGTDTQYF. Written as DNA, the CDR3 is TGTGCCACCAGTGAGTGGACAGGGACAGATACGCAGTATTTT.

The sample holds many counts of this clonotype. The rearrangement uses TRBV13 and TRBJ2-7; 11 nucleotides align to TRBD2. The ends lost 4 bases at V and 3 bases at J; junction bases unmatched: 2. Germline V lookup: CDR1 PRHDT, CDR2 FYEKMQ (reference sequence). The CDR3 length is 14 residues. The CDR3 nucleotides read TGTGCCAGCAGCTCCGGGACTAGCGGCTACGAGCAGTACTTC. It encodes CASSSGTSGYEQYF. Variable domain in full (rest from reference TRBV13 and TRBJ2-7): AAGVIQSPRHLIKEKRETATLKCYPIPRHDTVYWYQQGPGQDPQFLISFYEKMQSDKGSIPDRFSAQQFSDYHSELNMSSLELGDSALYFCASSSGTSGYEQYFGPGTRLTVT.

This clonotype was found many times. The CDR3, as DNA: TGTGCCAGCAGCCCAGACAGGGGTCGAAGCGCTGAAGCTTTCTTT. Protein sequence: CASSPDRGRSAEAFF. V and J are TRBV3-1 and TRBJ1-1; 8 nucleotides align to TRBD1. The CDR3 length is 15 residues. Germline V CDR1 and CDR2: LGHDT, YNNKEL (reference sequence). The junction had 10 bases not matched to a gene; V was cut back by 4 bases and J by 6 bases.

This clonotype has ten or more counts. The chain has TRBV18 and TRBJ1-2; a weak D match, TRBD1 (5 bases). In germline, CDR1 is KGHSH, CDR2 LQKENI. Trimming took off 0 bases at V and 3 bases at J, with 11 bases between the two ends. CDR3 length equals 15 residues. The CDR3 here is CASSPPTGPDYGYTF. The CDR3 nucleotides are TGTGCCAGCTCACCACCCACAGGACCTGACTATGGCTACACCTTC.

V usage is TRBV18 and J usage is TRBJ1-5; tentatively, D is TRBD1 (5 bases). This CDR3 region has 14 residues. Germline lookup yields CDR1 KGHSH and CDR2 LQKENI. V was cut by 1 base and J by 7 bases, with 11 bases left in between. CDR3 sequence: CASSPQGLEQPQHF. The CDR3 nucleotides read TGTGCCAGCTCACCACAGGGGTTGGAGCAGCCCCAGCATTTT.

This chain connects TRBV6-4 to TRBJ2-1; D is undetermined. V was cut by 0 bases and J by 2 bases, with 11 bases left in between. In germline, CDR1 is MRHNA, CDR2 SNTAGT. The CDR3 contains 16 residues. The CDR3 region is CASSDSWRSTYNEQFF. In DNA, the CDR3 is TGTGCCAGCAGTGACTCGTGGCGGAGCACCTACAATGAGCAGTTCTTC.

This clonotype was detected many times. J is TRBJ1-4 and V is TRBV12-3 or TRBV12-4; possible D gene TRBD1, 5 bases. Trimming stripped 6 bases from V and 7 bases from J, with 18 bases between. The CDR3 contains 15 residues. In nucleotides, the CDR3 is TGTGCCAGCAGGGGATGGGGCAGGGAGGGTGAAAAACTGTTTTTT. Translating it yields CASRGWGREGEKLFF.

The genes are TRBV6-1 and TRBJ2-7; 8 bases fit TRBD2. The CDR3 contains 13 residues. The V and J ends lost 7 bases and 2 bases, in that order; junction bases with no gene match: 4. From germline, CDR1 is MNHNS and CDR2 SASEGT. The CDR3 here is CASNEAGAYEQYF. The CDR3 coding sequence is TGTGCCAGCAACGAAGCGGGGGCCTACGAGCAGTACTTC.

In this sample, this clonotype turned up many times. The CDR3 reads CSASVALNGYTF. In DNA form, the CDR3 reads TGCAGTGCTAGCGTCGCATTAAATGGCTACACCTTC. This chain joins TRBV20-1 and TRBJ1-2, with D unresolved. The V gene lost 3 bases and the J gene lost 6 bases, with 11 bases spanning the gap. The germline V gene has CDR1 DFQATT and CDR2 SNEGSKA (reference sequence). The length of the CDR3 is 12 residues.

This clonotype was seen at least ten times. The chain links TRBV2 to TRBJ2-7; 12 positions match TRBD2. V lost 4 bases, J lost 3 bases, and 4 bases stayed unmatched. This CDR3 is built from 15 residues. CDR1 and CDR2 (germline): SNHLY, FYNNEI. In DNA form, the CDR3 reads TGTGCCAGCAGTGGAGGACTAGCGGGGTACTACGAGCAGTACTTC. It yields the protein CASSGGLAGYYEQYF.

The chain combines TRBV7-9 with TRBJ2-3; no firm D call. The CDR3 length is 14 residues. Trimming cost V 7 bases and J 0 bases, with 11 bases left between them. Germline assignment: CDR1 SEHNR and CDR2 FQNEAQ (reference sequence). The CDR3 sequence is CASTPGGSTDTQYF. The CDR3 bases are TGTGCCAGCACCCCGGGCGGAAGCACAGATACGCAGTATTTT.

This clonotype has a handful of counts. The germline gene is not matched at one end of the junction; a read error may be the cause. Written as DNA, the CDR3 is TGCGCCAGCAGCCCGGGACAGGGACCCTACTCCAATAATTCACCCCTCCACTTT. This codes for CASSPGQGPYSNNSPLHF. The V and J genes are TRBV5-1 and TRBJ1-6; the match to TRBD1 covers 9 bases. The germline V gene encodes CDR1 SGHRS and CDR2 YFSETQ. The CDR3 sequence is 18 residues long. Complete variable domain (other parts from reference TRBV5-1 and TRBJ1-6): KAGVTQTPRYLIKTRGQQVTLSCSPISGHRSVSWYQQTPGQGLQFLFEYFSETQRNKGNFPGRFSGRQFSNSRSEMNVSTLELGDSALYLCASSPGQGPYSNNSPLHFGNGTRLTVT.

A word on this clonotype: A much larger clone lies one base from this, so it may be a read error. The rearrangement joins TRBV5-1 to TRBJ2-5, with D uncertain. From germline, CDR1 is SGHRS and CDR2 YFSETQ. The CDR3 length is 14 residues. The CDR3 DNA reads as TGTGCCAGCAGCAAGCCGGCGCGGAAAGAGACCCAGTACTTC. Translated, it gives CASSKPARKETQYF.

At least ten counts were recorded for this clonotype. The genes are TRBV28 and TRBJ1-3; D is possibly TRBD1 (6 bases). This CDR3 spans 15 amino acids. Germline CDR1 and CDR2: MDHEN and SYDVKM. Trimming stripped 5 bases from V and 0 bases from J, with 11 bases between. The CDR3, as DNA: TGTGCCAGCAGTCTAGACAGGTTCTCTGGAAACACCATATATTTT. Its protein is CASSLDRFSGNTIYF.

This clonotype was recorded many times. The chain joins TRBV5-1 to TRBJ2-3; 10 bases map to TRBD1. V gave up 4 bases and J gave up 2 bases; unmatched junction bases: 4. CDR1 is SGHRS, CDR2 YFSETQ, per germline. The CDR3 covers 15 residues. The CDR3 protein is CASSLGQGDTDTQYF. The CDR3 DNA reads as TGCGCCAGCAGCCTTGGACAGGGGGACACAGATACGCAGTATTTT.

There are a few counts of this clonotype. The V gene is TRBV5-1, the J gene TRBJ1-4; 8 positions match TRBD1. CDR1 and CDR2 from the germline V gene are SGHRS and YFSETQ. With 4 bases clipped from V and 8 bases from J, the junction kept 7 bases outside the gene matches. The CDR3 covers 14 residues. CDR3 sequence (DNA): TGCGCCAGCAGCCCGGGACAGGCTCAAGAAAAACTGTTTTTT. This sequence encodes CASSPGQAQEKLFF.

The J gene is TRBJ1-1, the V gene TRBV12-3 or TRBV12-4, with D uncertain. Trimming stripped 6 bases from V and 8 bases from J, with 16 bases between. This CDR3 has 13 amino acids. CDR3 bases: TGTGCCAGCAGCCCAAGGTTGTTGGGAGAAGCTTTCTTT. Translating gives CASSPRLLGEAFF.